This TCR beta chain was sequenced for a study of CD8 T cells in Susac syndrome. The authors carried out high-throughput sequencing of TCR beta. They applied it to CD8+ and CD4+ T cells obtained from blood. Those who served as multiple sclerosis controls were treatment-naive patients with stable or active relapsing-remitting disease. Reverse transcription of about 0.5 to 1 ug RNA was performed with random hexamers. Across 54 Vbeta and 13 Jbeta, TCR beta CDR3 was amplified with immunoSEQ multiplex PCR. TCRdb called the immunoSEQ multiplex PCR reads again in MiXCR, with one record for every CDR3 protein. The sample yields approximately 70,000 distinct CDR3 sequences, roughly 94% seen once. This receptor was identified in a human donor with multiple sclerosis. The source material was CD8+ T cells from PBMCs.

DNA of the CDR3: TGCGCCAGCAAATCGACAGGGATATTGTTGCCAAAGAACTATGGCTACACCTTC. It is translated as CASKSTGILLPKNYGYTF. This chain connects TRBV23-1 to TRBJ1-2; 7 bases fit TRBD1. TRBV23-1 is treated as an ORF (open reading frame) with a function not yet certain. The CDR3 extends over 18 amino acids. The V gene end was trimmed by 7 bases and the J gene end by 2 bases; junction bases not matched to a gene: 19.